Below, 16 T cell receptor beta chains from the same sample are listed, as sequenced in a study of blood T cell repertoires in COVID-19. Libraries were prepared by immunoSEQ multiplex PCR; TCRdb keeps only in-frame clonotypes and omits some of them. Counted here are fewer than 250,000 clones, 82% occurring once; the ten biggest clones make up approximately 4.5%. Source material: peripheral blood. Every receptor here comes from a woman between 70 and 85 years old with acute or convalescent COVID-19.

V gene TRBV3-1 (or the pseudogene TRBV3-2) combines with J gene TRBJ2-1; D is unclear. The germline CDR1 and CDR2 sequences are LGHDT and YNNKEL (reference sequence). Deletions cut 4 bases from V and 0 bases from J, with 7 bases between. The CDR3 has 14 residues. The CDR3 protein is CASSLKSSYNEQFF. CDR3 nucleotides: TGTGCCAGCAGCCTAAAGAGCTCCTACAATGAGCAGTTCTTC.

This chain joins TRBV19 and TRBJ2-2; D is unclear. CDR1 is LNHDA and CDR2 is SQIVND in the germline V gene (reference sequence). The CDR3 has 14 residues. Deletions cut 0 bases from V and 4 bases from J, with 6 bases between. CDR3 residues: CASSIDHSTGELFF. CDR3 nucleotides: TGTGCCAGTAGTATAGATCACAGCACCGGGGAGCTGTTTTTT.

This rearrangement joins TRBV28 to TRBJ1-2, with D possibly matching TRBD1 (5 bases). CDR1 MDHEN and CDR2 SYDVKM come from the germline V gene. CDR3 length: 14 residues. The V end lost 5 bases, the J end lost 1 base, and 11 bases lay between the germline ends. The CDR3 reads CASSPGHNNYGYTF. In DNA, the CDR3 is TGTGCCAGCAGTCCTGGACATAATAACTATGGCTACACCTTC.

The chain carries TRBV6-5 and TRBJ2-7, with D maybe TRBD1 (6 bases). From germline, CDR1 is MNHEY and CDR2 SVGAGI. The CDR3 runs to 14 residues. With 6 bases removed from V and 2 bases from J, the gap between germline ends came to 14 bases. The CDR3 protein is CASSRNRETYEQYF. The CDR3 nucleotides read TGTGCCAGCAGCCGTAACAGGGAAACCTACGAGCAGTACTTC.

This clone was found a few times. In nucleotides, the CDR3 is TGTGCCAGCAGCTTACCGCAGGGGGGTCAGCCCCAGCATTTT. Amino acids: CASSLPQGGQPQHF. The V and J genes are TRBV5-8 and TRBJ1-5; the match to TRBD1 covers 7 bases. V shed 2 bases, J shed 6 bases, and the junction held 5 bases outside the gene matches. The CDR3 spans 14 residues. The germline CDR1 and CDR2 sequences are SGHTS and YDEGEE.

The chain combines TRBV18 with TRBJ1-1; D gene uncertain. This CDR3 comprises 15 residues. V gave up 0 bases and J gave up 7 bases, with 15 bases separating them. The germline CDR1 and CDR2 sequences are KGHSH and LQKENI. The CDR3 DNA follows: TGTGCCAGCTCACCACCGGCGGTAAAAGGCCTTGAAGCTTTCTTT. This encodes CASSPPAVKGLEAFF.

The chain links TRBV6-2 or TRBV6-3 to TRBJ1-6; D not resolved. CDR1 and CDR2 (germline): MNHEY, SVGEGT. This CDR3 comprises 15 residues. Between the trimmed V and J ends, which lost 5 bases and 10 bases, there was a span of 18 bases. CDR3 protein: CASSEALEVRSPLHF. In DNA, the CDR3 is TGTGCCAGCAGTGAGGCGTTGGAGGTTAGGTCACCCCTCCACTTT.

The chain is built from TRBV4-1 and TRBJ1-1; 8 bases align to TRBD1. The CDR3 spans 15 residues. V lost 4 bases to trimming and J lost 4 bases; unmatched junction nucleotides: 8. Germline assignment: CDR1 MGHRA and CDR2 YSYEKL. Here the CDR3 reads CASSPQGEVSTEAFF. The CDR3 DNA is TGCGCCAGCAGCCCACAGGGGGAAGTAAGCACTGAAGCTTTCTTT.

V gene TRBV27 combines with J gene TRBJ1-3, with a possible D match to TRBD1 (5 bases). The CDR3 has 14 amino acids. Germline V gene data show CDR1 as MNHEY and CDR2 as SMNVEV (reference sequence). Trimming took 3 bases from V and 4 from J, leaving 10 bases between them. CDR3 sequence reads: CASSLGGSGNTIYF. The CDR3, as DNA: TGTGCCAGCAGTTTGGGGGGGTCCGGAAACACCATATATTTT.

The chain employs TRBV12-1 and TRBJ2-7; the D segment call TRBD1 is taken from the table without a DNA check. TRBV12-1 is annotated as a pseudogene. The length of the CDR3 is 16 residues. DNA of the CDR3: TGTGCCAGCAGCTTTTATTCCCTCAGATCATCCTACGAGCAGTACTTC. Its translation: CASSFYSLRSSYEQYF.

This clone was counted only a few times. The J gene is TRBJ1-4, the V gene TRBV6-2 or TRBV6-3, with TRBD1 matching over 9 bases. V gave up 5 bases and J gave up 11 bases; unmatched junction bases: 9. Germline CDR1 reads MNHEY; CDR2 reads SVGEGT. The CDR3 loop spans 14 amino acids. CDR3 residues: CASSLYLGTGKLFF. The CDR3 nucleotides read TGTGCCAGCAGTCTTTACCTGGGGACAGGGAAACTGTTTTTT.

The chain is built from TRBV3-1 (or the pseudogene TRBV3-2) and TRBJ1-2, with D unclear. Trimming removed 1 base from V and 8 bases from J, with 11 bases in between. The CDR3 loop spans 13 amino acids. Germline-derived CDR1 and CDR2 are LGHDT and YNNKEL (reference sequence). As DNA, the CDR3 is TGTGCCAGCAGCCAAGTTGTGGAGGGCGGCTACACCTTC. Translated, it gives CASSQVVEGGYTF.

V gene TRBV7-9 combines with J gene TRBJ1-2; TRBD1 matches 7 bases. CDR3 size: 14 residues. The junction had 8 bases not matched to a gene; V was cut back by 5 bases and J by 5 bases. CDR1 SEHNR and CDR2 FQNEAQ come from the germline V gene (reference sequence). The DNA of the CDR3 is TGTGCCAGCAGCACCGGACAGGCCTTGTATGGCTACACCTTC. This translates into CASSTGQALYGYTF.

The genes are TRBV28 and TRBJ1-3; D perhaps matches TRBD1 (6 bases). The CDR3 length is 16 residues. Trimming took off 7 bases at V and 0 bases at J, with 16 bases between the two ends. From germline, CDR1 is MDHEN and CDR2 SYDVKM. CDR3 coding DNA: TGTGCCAGCACCAGACCAGGGACAAGCTCTGGAAACACCATATATTTT. This translates into CASTRPGTSSGNTIYF.

V usage is TRBV6-7 and J usage is TRBJ2-7; D may be TRBD1 (5 bases). TRBV6-7 is flagged as an ORF with uncertain function. The CDR3 extends over 13 amino acids. The V gene lost 5 bases and the J gene lost 1 base, with 9 bases spanning the gap. The CDR3 here is CASSPPGSYEQYF. The CDR3 DNA reads as TGTGCCAGCAGTCCCCCAGGGTCCTACGAGCAGTACTTC.

Notes on this clone: Sequence at one end of the junction differs from germline and may be a read error. The chain links TRBV7-9 to TRBJ2-7, with unresolved D. The CDR3 is 11 residues long. CDR1 is SEHNR, CDR2 FQNEAQ, per germline (reference sequence). CDR3 residues: CASSLNYGQYF. CDR3 bases: TGTGCCAGCAGCCTGAACTACGGGCAGTACTTC. The entire variable domain, with the rest obtained from reference TRBV7-9 and TRBJ2-7, is as follows: DTGVSQNPRHKITKRGQNVTFRCDPISEHNRLYWYRQTLGQGPEFLTYFQNEAQLEKSRLLSDRFSAERPKGSFSTLEIQRTEQGDSAMYLCASSLNYGQYFGPGTRLTVT.